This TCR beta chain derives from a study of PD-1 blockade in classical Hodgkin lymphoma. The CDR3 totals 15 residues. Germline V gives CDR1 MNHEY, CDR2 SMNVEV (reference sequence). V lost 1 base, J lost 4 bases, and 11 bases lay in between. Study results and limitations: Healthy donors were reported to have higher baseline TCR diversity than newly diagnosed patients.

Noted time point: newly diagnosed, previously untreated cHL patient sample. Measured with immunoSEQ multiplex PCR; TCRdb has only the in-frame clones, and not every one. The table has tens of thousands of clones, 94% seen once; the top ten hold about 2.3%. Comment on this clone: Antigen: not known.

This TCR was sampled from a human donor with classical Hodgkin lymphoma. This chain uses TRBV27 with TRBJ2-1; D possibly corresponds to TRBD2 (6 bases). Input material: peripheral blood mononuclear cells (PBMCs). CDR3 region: CASSLWGLSYNEQFF. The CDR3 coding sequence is TGTGCCAGCAGTTTATGGGGACTTAGTTACAATGAGCAGTTCTTC.